This TCR beta chain was sequenced during a study of blood T cell repertoires in COVID-19. The authors' processing: Amplification with reference gene primers provided the estimates of nucleated cell counts. The assay was immunoSEQ multiplex PCR, and TCRdb's table has in-frame clones only and misses some. V and J calls and clone size come straight from that table; D and trimming were deduced from the DNA. The sample carries 85,000 to 130,000 clones, approximately 90% recorded once. The origin of this receptor is a man aged 60-69 years with acute or convalescent COVID-19. Input material: peripheral blood.

The CDR3 protein is CAWSSGLGAGANVLTF. The CDR3 DNA is TGTGCCTGGAGTTCAGGGCTAGGCGCTGGGGCCAACGTCCTGACTTTC. The chain links TRBV30 to TRBJ2-6, with D perhaps matching TRBD1 (5 bases). The CDR3 runs to 16 residues. The germline CDR1 and CDR2 sequences are GTSNPN and SVGIG (reference sequence). The V and J ends lost 2 bases and 2 bases respectively, with 13 bases between them.